This is a list of T cell receptor beta chains from one sample in a study of blood T cell repertoires in COVID-19. The data were produced by immunoSEQ multiplex PCR, yet TCRdb's version contains in-frame clones alone and is incomplete. Counted here are hundreds of thousands of clones, 80% to 90% occurring once; the ten biggest clones make up approximately 5.9%. Sequenced: peripheral blood. The source is a man of 80 years or more with acute or convalescent COVID-19. The CDR3 runs from the conserved cysteine through the conserved F or W. The D gene is left open where the match is weak. Part of the rows lack a size; the others show once, few, many or a class for expanded clones.

V,D,size,J,DNA,CDR3
TRBV18,-,-,TRBJ1-4,TGTGCCAGCTCACCAGCCCAGACAACCCCTGCAACTAATGAAAAACTGTTTTTT,CASSPAQTTPATNEKLFF
TRBV2,-,-,TRBJ1-5,TGTGCCAGCCACCCAGCCGTCACAGGGAAGCAGCCCCAGCATTTT,CASHPAVTGKQPQHF
TRBV2,-,once,TRBJ2-1,TGTGCCAGCTCCTGGGGGCGACCGTGGGATGAGCAGTTCTTC,CASSWGRPWDEQFF
TRBV30,-,-,TRBJ1-1,TGTGCCTGGGGGGGGAGGTTGGCTTTCTTT,CAWGGRLAFF
TRBV6-5,-,-,TRBJ2-7,TGTGCCAGCAGGGACCTACAGGGAAACGAGCAGTACTTC,CASRDLQGNEQYF
TRBV29-1,-,-,TRBJ2-5,TGCAGCGTACTTTTTGCGGGACCGGAGACCCAGTACTTC,CSVLFAGPETQYF
TRBV21-1,-,-,TRBJ2-2,TGTGCCAGCAGCGGCCGGGACAGGGCTGCGAACACCGGGGAGCTGTTTTTT,CASSGRDRAANTGELFF
TRBV5-1,-,few,TRBJ1-1,TGCGCCAGCAGTAATGATGGAGGTCGGAACACTGAAGCTTTCTTT,CASSNDGGRNTEAFF
TRBV16,-,once,TRBJ2-1,TGTGCCAGCAGTTATATGGGGGGAGAGCAGTTCTTC,CASSYMGGEQFF
TRBV5-1,-,-,TRBJ2-3,TGCGCCAGCAGGGAGAGCACAGATACGCAGTATTTT,CASRESTDTQYF
TRBV5-4,-,-,TRBJ2-7,TGTGCCAGCAGCTTGACTCCCAGGGGTTCCTACGAGCAGTACTTC,CASSLTPRGSYEQYF
TRBV10-3,-,-,TRBJ2-5,TGTGCCATCAGTGAGGAGGAGGAGACCCAGTACTTC,CAISEEEETQYF
TRBV7-9,TRBD1,-,TRBJ2-2,TGTGCCAGCAGCTTATTATCGGGACAGGGAAACACCGGGGAGCTGTTTTTT,CASSLLSGQGNTGELFF
TRBV5-1,TRBD1,-,TRBJ1-2,TGCGCCAGCAGCTTCGAGACAGGGGTAAACGGCTACACCTTC,CASSFETGVNGYTF
TRBV5-4,TRBD1,-,TRBJ1-6,TGTGCCAGCAGCTCTGGACAGGGGGCGAATTCACCCCTCCACTTT,CASSSGQGANSPLHF
TRBV2,TRBD1,-,TRBJ2-7,TGTGCCAGCAGTGGGACAGGGACCTACGAGCAGTACTTC,CASSGTGTYEQYF
TRBV2,-,-,TRBJ2-3,TGTGCCAGCAGTGGGGGCCTAGGTAACACAGATACGCAGTATTTT,CASSGGLGNTDTQYF
TRBV2,TRBD2,-,TRBJ2-4,TGTGCCAGCAGTGTTGTGACTAGCGGAGCGCTAGCCAAAAACATTCAGTACTTC,CASSVVTSGALAKNIQYF
TRBV9,TRBD2,-,TRBJ2-5,TGTGCCAGCAGCTCTGGGACTAAACAAGAGACCCAGTACTTC,CASSSGTKQETQYF
TRBV18,TRBD2,-,TRBJ2-3,TGTGCCAGCTCCGTATCCGGGACTAGCGGCACAGATACGCAGTATTTT,CASSVSGTSGTDTQYF
TRBV29-1,TRBD1,-,TRBJ1-2,TGCAGCGTTGAGTCGGACAGGGGTGGAGGCTACACCTTC,CSVESDRGGGYTF
TRBV7-2,TRBD1,-,TRBJ2-3,TGTGCCAGCAGCCCCAGGACAGGGGACCATACGCAGTATTTT,CASSPRTGDHTQYF
TRBV5-1,-,-,TRBJ2-3,TGCGCCAGCAGCTTGGATGCAGGGGGCACAGATACGCAGTATTTT,CASSLDAGGTDTQYF
TRBV28,-,-,TRBJ2-7,TGTGCCAGCAGTGCAGACTACGAGCAGTACTTC,CASSADYEQYF
TRBV5-4,TRBD1,-,TRBJ2-7,TGTGCCAGCAGCTTGGCAGGGGGTTCCTACGAGCAGTACTTC,CASSLAGGSYEQYF
TRBV5-1,TRBD2,-,TRBJ2-1,TGCGCCAGCAGCTTGGAGTTAGCGGGCTACAATGAGCAGTTCTTC,CASSLELAGYNEQFF
TRBV7-9,-,-,TRBJ2-6,TGTGCCATACCAGGGGCTAACTCTGGGGCCAACGTCCTGACTTTC,CAIPGANSGANVLTF
TRBV5-1,-,-,TRBJ2-5,TGCGCCAGCAGCTTGGGAGCGGGCATGCACTTC,CASSLGAGMHF
TRBV11-2,TRBD2,-,TRBJ2-1,TGTGCCAGCAGCCCAATAGCGGGAGGGTACAATGAGCAGTTCTTC,CASSPIAGGYNEQFF
TRBV5-1,-,few,TRBJ2-1,TGCGCCAGCAGCTCCCGAACTAGAGCTGGTACAAATGAGCAGTTCTTC,CASSSRTRAGTNEQFF
TRBV28,-,-,TRBJ2-7,TGTGCCAGCGGCCCAGGGGTACCCTACGAGCAGTACTTC,CASGPGVPYEQYF
TRBV20-1,TRBD2,-,TRBJ2-3,TGCAGTGCTAGTAGACTAGCTAGCACAGATACGCAGTATTTT,CSASRLASTDTQYF